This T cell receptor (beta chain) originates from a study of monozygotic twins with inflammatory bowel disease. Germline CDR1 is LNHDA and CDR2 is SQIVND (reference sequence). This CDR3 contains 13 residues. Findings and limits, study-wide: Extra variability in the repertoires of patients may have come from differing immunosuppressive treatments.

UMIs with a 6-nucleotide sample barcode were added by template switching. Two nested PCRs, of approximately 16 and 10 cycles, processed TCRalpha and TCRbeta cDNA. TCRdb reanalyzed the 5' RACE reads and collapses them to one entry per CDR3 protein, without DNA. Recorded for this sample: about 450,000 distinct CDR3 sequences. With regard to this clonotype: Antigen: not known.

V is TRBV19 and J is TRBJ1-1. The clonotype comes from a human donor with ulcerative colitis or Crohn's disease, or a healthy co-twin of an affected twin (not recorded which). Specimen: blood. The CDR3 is CASSIGTRTEAFF. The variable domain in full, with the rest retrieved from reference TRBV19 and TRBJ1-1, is DGGITQSPKYLFRKEGQNVTLSCEQNLNHDAMYWYRQDPGQGLRLIYYSQIVNDFQKGDIAEGYSVSREKKESFPLTVTSAQKNPTAFYLCASSIGTRTEAFFGQGTRLTVV.